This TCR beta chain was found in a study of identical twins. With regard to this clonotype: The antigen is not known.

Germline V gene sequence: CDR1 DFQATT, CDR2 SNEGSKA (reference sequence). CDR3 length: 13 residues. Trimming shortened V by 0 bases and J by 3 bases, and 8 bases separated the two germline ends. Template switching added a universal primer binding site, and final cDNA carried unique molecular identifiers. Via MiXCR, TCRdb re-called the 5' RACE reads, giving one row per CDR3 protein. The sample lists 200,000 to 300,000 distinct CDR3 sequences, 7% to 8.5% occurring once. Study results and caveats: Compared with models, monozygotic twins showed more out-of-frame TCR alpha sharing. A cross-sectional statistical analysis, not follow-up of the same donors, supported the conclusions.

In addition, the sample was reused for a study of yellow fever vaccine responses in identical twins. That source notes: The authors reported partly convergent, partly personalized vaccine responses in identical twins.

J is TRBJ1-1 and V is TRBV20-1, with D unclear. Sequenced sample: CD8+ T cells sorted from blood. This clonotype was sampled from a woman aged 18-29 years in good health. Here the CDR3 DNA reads TGCAGTGCTAGAGATTGGCAGGACACTGAAGCTTTCTTT. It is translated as CSARDWQDTEAFF.